Listed here are 12 T cell receptor beta chains from one sample, sequenced in a study of T cells after yellow fever vaccination. TCRdb itself ran the 5' RACE reads through MiXCR, one entry per CDR3 protein. The sample has approximately 110,000 distinct CDR3 sequences, 6.5% to 8% seen once. The sample in question was CD4+ T cells sorted from PBMCs, obtained roughly 10 days after the first yellow fever vaccination. The receptors derive from a man aged 18 to 29 who received the YFV17D yellow fever vaccine.

This clonotype was observed many times. The rearrangement joins TRBV12-3 or TRBV12-4 to TRBJ2-3; 10 bases line up with TRBD1. J gave up 3 bases and V 8 bases, and 8 bases lay outside the gene matches. The CDR3 runs 15 residues. CDR3 residues: CASLRPGQGTDTQYF. The CDR3 DNA sequence: TGTGCCAGCCTACGGCCGGGACAGGGGACAGATACGCAGTATTTT.

This chain connects TRBV9 to TRBJ2-1; 12 bases map to TRBD2. Trimming took 4 bases from V and 0 from J; bases not matched to a gene: 5. From germline, CDR1 is SGDLS and CDR2 YYNGEE. This CDR3 contains 17 residues. CDR3 nucleotide sequence: TGTGCCAGCAGCTCCGGACTAGCGGGGAGCTCCTACAATGAGCAGTTCTTC. This translates into CASSSGLAGSSYNEQFF.

This clonotype appeared many times. V is TRBV28 and J is TRBJ2-4; maybe TRBD1 (7 bases). The CDR3 has 16 residues. Between the trimmed V and J ends, which lost 8 bases and 0 bases, there was a span of 17 bases. From germline, CDR1 is MDHEN and CDR2 SYDVKM. The CDR3 DNA reads TGTGCCAGCGGTGGAGGGGGCTTATTAGCCAAAAACATTCAGTACTTC. Translated: CASGGGGLLAKNIQYF.

This clonotype occurred many times. This sequence joins TRBV5-1 and TRBJ2-5; 7 positions agree with TRBD1. V gave up 4 bases and J gave up 5 bases; unmatched junction bases: 8. Germline assignment: CDR1 SGHRS and CDR2 YFSETQ. The CDR3 totals 14 residues. CDR3 DNA: TGCGCCAGCAGCGCTACGACAGGGACGGAGACCCAGTACTTC. Its translation is CASSATTGTETQYF.

As regards this clonotype: A much larger clone differs from this one at a single base, so this may be a read error. The J gene is TRBJ2-2, the V gene TRBV5-1, with D possibly matching TRBD2 (6 bases). Germline values: CDR1 SGHRS, CDR2 YFSETQ. This CDR3 has 13 residues. V lost 7 bases, J lost 4 bases, and 11 bases lay in between. The CDR3 protein is CASGTGSTGELFF. The CDR3 nucleotides are TGCGCCAGCGGGACCGGGAGCACCGGGGAGCTGTTTTTT. Using reference TRBV5-1 and TRBJ2-2 for the parts outside the CDR3, the full variable domain is KAGVTQTPRYLIKTRGQQVTLSCSPISGHRSVSWYQQTPGQGLQFLFEYFSETQRNKGNFPGRFSGRQFSNSRSEMNVSTLELGDSALYLCASGTGSTGELFFGEGSRLTVL.

This clonotype was counted many times. This rearrangement joins TRBV11-2 to TRBJ1-5, with D unresolved. Looked up from germline, CDR1 is SGHAT and CDR2 is FQNNGV. Trimming took off 0 bases at V and 5 bases at J, with 8 bases between the two ends. The CDR3 is 14 amino acids. Here the CDR3 reads CASSLDRGHQPQHF. In nucleotides, the CDR3 is TGTGCCAGCAGCTTAGATCGAGGGCATCAGCCCCAGCATTTT.

In its sample, this clonotype was seen many times. The DNA for the CDR3 is TGTGCCAGCAGCTCCGCAAGACAGGGGATGTCCTACAATGAGCAGTTCTTC. The encoded protein is CASSSARQGMSYNEQFF. The chain has TRBV7-2 and TRBJ2-1, with 8 bases fitting TRBD1. The CDR3 loop spans 17 amino acids. Germline V gene lookup returns CDR1 SGHTA and CDR2 FQGNSA. Germline trimming cut 4 bases from V and 1 base from J; bases unmatched to any gene: 9.

This clonotype has ten or more counts. V is TRBV30 and J is TRBJ1-2; 9 bases are shared with TRBD1. Per germline, CDR1 GTSNPN and CDR2 SVGIG (reference sequence). J was trimmed by 7 bases and V by 2 bases; bases with no gene match: 5. This CDR3 contains 13 residues. In nucleotides, the CDR3 is TGTGCCTGGAGTCTGGGACAGGGTAGTGGCTACACCTTC. Residues: CAWSLGQGSGYTF.

This clonotype was recorded at least ten times. This rearrangement joins TRBV25-1 to TRBJ1-6, with D perhaps TRBD1 (5 bases). This CDR3 comprises 12 residues. Germline CDR1 is MGHDK and CDR2 is SYGVNS. Trimming took off 4 bases at V and 11 bases at J, with 9 bases between the two ends. The CDR3 DNA follows: TGTGCCAGCAGTGCTCAGGGTACACCCCTCCACTTT. Translated, it gives CASSAQGTPLHF.

This clonotype has a count of ten or more. V usage is TRBV7-7 and J usage is TRBJ2-5; possible D gene TRBD2, 5 bases. Germline V gives CDR1 SSHAT, CDR2 FNYEAQ (reference sequence). The CDR3 loop spans 16 amino acids. Trimming took 3 bases from V and 5 from J, leaving 19 bases between them. As DNA, the CDR3 is TGTGCCAGCAGCTTCGACCCCAGAGGAGGCCGGGAGACCCAGTACTTC. Protein: CASSFDPRGGRETQYF.

The chain links TRBV19 to TRBJ2-1; D might be TRBD1 (6 bases). V lost 5 bases to trimming and J lost 7 bases, with 12 bases between them. CDR1 and CDR2 from the germline V gene are LNHDA and SQIVND (reference sequence). This CDR3 contains 13 residues. CDR3 nucleotide sequence: TGTGCCAGTAGTTTGGGGGCGAGGAATGAGCAGTTCTTC. Translated: CASSLGARNEQFF.

The chain carries TRBV7-2 and TRBJ1-6, with D tentatively TRBD1 (6 bases). The germline CDR1 and CDR2 sequences are SGHTA and FQGNSA. This CDR3 comprises 16 residues. The V gene lost 2 bases and the J gene lost 3 bases, with 11 bases spanning the gap. The CDR3 protein is CASSLQGTLYNSPLHF. The CDR3 DNA reads as TGTGCCAGCAGCTTACAGGGGACCCTCTATAATTCACCCCTCCACTTT.